These 8 T cell receptor beta chains came from one sample sequenced in a study of graft-versus-host responses after intestinal transplantation. TCRdb keeps only in-frame clones here, not all; method: immunoSEQ multiplex PCR. The sample shows approximately 77,000 clones, 80% to 95% of them seen only once. The sequencing used PBMCs, collected 98 days after intestinal transplantation. These receptors all stem from a human patient who received an intestinal transplant, so some T cells may come from the graft donor.

The chain employs TRBV9 and TRBJ1-1; D is unclear. The germline gives CDR1 SGDLS, CDR2 YYNGEE. The length of the CDR3 is 14 residues. The V and J ends lost 0 bases and 1 base respectively, with 7 bases between them. The CDR3 nucleotides read TGTGCCAGCAGCGTAGTCCGCGGGAACACTGAAGCTTTCTTT. It is translated as CASSVVRGNTEAFF.

This chain joins TRBV5-1 and TRBJ2-3, with D hard to call. CDR3 length: 15 residues. Germline V lookup: CDR1 SGHRS, CDR2 YFSETQ. The V end lost 0 bases, the J end lost 2 bases, and 10 bases lay between the germline ends. The CDR3 bases are TGCGCCAGCAGCTTGGCCCTCCATGACACAGATACGCAGTATTTT. Protein sequence: CASSLALHDTDTQYF.

This sequence joins TRBV25-1 and TRBJ1-6, with TRBD1 matching over 8 bases. The junction had 6 bases not matched to a gene; V was cut back by 5 bases and J by 0 bases. This CDR3 has 17 residues. The germline V gene encodes CDR1 MGHDK and CDR2 SYGVNS. Written as DNA, the CDR3 is TGTGCCAGCAGTCCCCAGGGGGCCAGCTCCTATAATTCACCCCTCCACTTT. It codes for CASSPQGASSYNSPLHF.

This chain joins TRBV6-5 and TRBJ1-2, with TRBD1 matching over 7 bases. CDR1 and CDR2 (germline): MNHEY, SVGAGI. The CDR3 is made up of 15 amino acids. Trimming removed 6 bases from V and 2 bases from J; junction bases left unmatched: 9. Here the CDR3 reads CASSPIRGGNYGYTF. CDR3 DNA sequence: TGTGCCAGCAGCCCTATCAGGGGGGGGAACTATGGCTACACCTTC.

Regarding this clone: The same CDR3 also results from other DNA sequences found in this sample. V is TRBV6-6 and J is TRBJ1-1; weak D call: TRBD1 (5 bases). The CDR3 is made up of 14 amino acids. The germline V and J ends were trimmed by 0 bases and 0 bases, with 5 bases remaining between them. Germline-derived CDR1 and CDR2 are MNHNY and SVGAGI (reference sequence). The CDR3 DNA reads TGTGCCAGCAGTTACTCGGGACTGAACACTGAAGCTTTCTTT. Translation gives CASSYSGLNTEAFF.

The CDR3, as DNA: TGCGCCAGCAGCCAAAGGTCCGGCAGATCCTACGAGCAGTACTTC. Translation: CASSQRSGRSYEQYF. The V and J genes are TRBV4-1 and TRBJ2-7, with no clear D. Trimming took off 2 bases at V and 1 base at J, with 12 bases between the two ends. Germline CDR1 and CDR2: MGHRA and YSYEKL. The CDR3 has 15 residues.

This chain connects TRBV2 to TRBJ2-1, with 14 bases identical to TRBD2. With V trimmed by 8 bases and J by 9 bases, 6 bases remained unmatched. The CDR3 extends over 14 amino acids. Germline CDR1 is SNHLY and CDR2 is FYNNEI. The CDR3: CASLGLAGGSEQFF. CDR3 coding DNA: TGTGCCAGCCTTGGACTAGCGGGAGGAAGTGAGCAGTTCTTC.

This clone was detected once. The V gene is TRBV6-5, the J gene TRBJ1-1; unclear D gene. CDR1 is MNHEY, CDR2 SVGAGI, per germline. The V end lost 4 bases, the J end lost 6 bases, and 12 bases lay between the germline ends. This CDR3 comprises 13 residues. Here the CDR3 DNA reads TGTGCCAGCAGTTTACTCTTCACGTCTGAAGCTTTCTTT. Translation: CASSLLFTSEAFF.